This TCR beta chain was identified in a study of cytomegalovirus exposure and HLA in healthy donors. This CDR3 is built from 12 residues. Per germline, CDR1 MNHNS and CDR2 SASEGT. Both 60 Vbeta primers and 13 Jbeta primers went into the PCR. Only in-frame clones appear in the TCRdb table, and some are missing; sequencing was by immunoSEQ multiplex PCR. In the table there are some 200,000 clones, about 80% of which are singletons. This clone came up a few times. This clonotype originated in a man aged 18 to 29 in good health and CMV-seronegative. Sequences were obtained from PBMCs. This chain connects TRBV6-1 to TRBJ2-2; D may be TRBD1 (6 bases). The CDR3 DNA follows: TGTTTAACAGGGAGGAACACCGGGGAGCTGTTTTTT. Amino acid sequence: CLTGRNTGELFF.